This T cell receptor beta chain was identified during a study of T cells after yellow fever vaccination. V lost 3 bases and J 8 bases, leaving 12 bases between the germline ends. The CDR3 totals 12 residues. Germline CDR1 is DFQATT and CDR2 is SNEGSKA (reference sequence). TCRdb reprocessed the 5' RACE reads via MiXCR and lists one record per CDR3 protein. The data contain about 250,000 distinct CDR3 sequences, over 3% of them singletons. This clonotype was seen repeatedly, ten times or more. Sequencing was performed on PBMCs, taken 15 days after the yellow fever booster vaccination. The J gene is TRBJ2-3, the V gene TRBV20-1; D is tentatively TRBD1 or TRBD2 (5 bases each). This clonotype was obtained from a man between 18 and 35 years old who received the YFV17D yellow fever vaccine. CDR3 DNA sequence: TGCAGTGCTAGGGTGGGGGAAGCTACGCAGTATTTT. It yields the protein CSARVGEATQYF.